This TCR beta chain comes out of a study of blood T cell repertoires in COVID-19. Study details: In each case, the material was cDNA or gDNA derived from T cells, B-cell-depleted T cells, or PBMCs.

Seattle-derived patients entered the study during active infection and were followed longitudinally. Sequencing used immunoSEQ multiplex PCR; TCRdb keeps in-frame clones, though not all of them. The sample has approximately 500,000 clones; roughly 89% are singletons. Trimming removed 4 bases at V and 8 bases at J, with 14 bases between. The CDR3 has 14 residues. Germline V gene lookup returns CDR1 KGHDR and CDR2 SFDVKD. Sequenced sample: peripheral blood. The genes are TRBV24-1 and TRBJ2-1, with a weak D call TRBD2 (7 bases). This sequence was found in a woman between 45 and 65 years old with COVID-19, enrolled during active disease. The CDR3 reads CATSDGGLGDEQFF. DNA of the CDR3: TGTGCCACCAGTGACGGGGGGCTTGGCGATGAGCAGTTCTTC.